This T cell receptor (beta chain) was captured in a study of cytomegalovirus exposure and HLA in healthy donors. Findings and limits, study-wide: Presence/absence analyses assumed roughly uniform sequencing depth across donors, which may not hold.

V lost 7 bases, J lost 0 bases, and 11 bases lay in between. The CDR3 runs to 14 residues. Germline CDR1 and CDR2: SGHRS and YFSETQ. The study ran its PCR with 60 Vbeta and 13 Jbeta primers. Per the original data handling: It was a later analysis that counted 79 million or so unique TCR beta chains, of which 9 million to 13 million were shared. Produced via immunoSEQ multiplex PCR; TCRdb's table is partial and in-frame only. For V, J and clone size, that table is used; D and trimming come from the DNA. The sample includes more than 140,000 clones. On this clone itself: Antigen: not known.

The sample was PBMCs. This chain connects TRBV5-1 to TRBJ2-1; D remains ambiguous. The receptor comes from a woman aged 18-30 years in good health and CMV-seronegative. CDR3 DNA sequence: TGCGCCAGCTCCCAGGTATTCTCCTACAATGAGCAGTTCTTC. Translated, it gives CASSQVFSYNEQFF.